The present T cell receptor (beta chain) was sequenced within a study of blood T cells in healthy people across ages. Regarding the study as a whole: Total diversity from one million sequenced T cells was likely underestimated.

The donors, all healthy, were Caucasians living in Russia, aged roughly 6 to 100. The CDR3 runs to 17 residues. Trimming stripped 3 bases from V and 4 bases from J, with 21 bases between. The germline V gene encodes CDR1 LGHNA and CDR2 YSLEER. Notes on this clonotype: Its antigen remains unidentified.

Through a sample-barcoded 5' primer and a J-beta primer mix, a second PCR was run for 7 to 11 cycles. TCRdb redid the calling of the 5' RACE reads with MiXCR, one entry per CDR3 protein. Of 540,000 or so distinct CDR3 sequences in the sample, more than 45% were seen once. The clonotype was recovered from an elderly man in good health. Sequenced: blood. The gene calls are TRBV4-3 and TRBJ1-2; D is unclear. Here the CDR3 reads CASSQAMAFWAGYGYTF. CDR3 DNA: TGCGCCAGCAGCCAGGCGATGGCTTTTTGGGCGGGCTATGGCTACACCTTC.